The next 24 T cell receptor beta chains were all read from a single sample in a study of blood T cell repertoires in COVID-19. Clones were sequenced by immunoSEQ multiplex PCR, and TCRdb holds only the in-frame ones, with some missing. The table has roughly 300,000 clones, approximately 86% seen once; the top ten hold about 4.2%. The sample taken for sequencing was PBMCs or T cells enriched from blood (not recorded which). The receptors stem from a middle-aged woman with acute COVID-19.

This clone was detected once. The genes are TRBV27 and TRBJ2-7; 8 nucleotides agree with TRBD1. The CDR3 consists of 13 residues. Germline V gene sequence: CDR1 MNHEY, CDR2 SMNVEV (reference sequence). V dropped 2 bases and J dropped 5; count of bases not matched to a gene: 2. The CDR3 spells CASSLETGDEQYF. CDR3 DNA: TGTGCCAGCAGTTTAGAGACAGGGGACGAGCAGTACTTC.

V usage is TRBV27 and J usage is TRBJ1-6; 10 bases agree with TRBD1. The germline V gene has CDR1 MNHEY and CDR2 SMNVEV (reference sequence). V shed 6 bases and J 3 bases; nucleotides not matched to a gene: 8. CDR3 length: 17 amino acids. CDR3 amino acids: CASRSFRDRGYNSPLHF. The DNA for the CDR3 is TGTGCCAGCAGGTCCTTCCGGGACAGGGGCTATAATTCACCCCTCCACTTT.

This chain joins TRBV7-9 and TRBJ1-4; 8 nucleotides line up with TRBD1. Trimming took 3 bases from V and 10 from J; bases not matched to a gene: 10. Germline lookup yields CDR1 SEHNR and CDR2 FQNEAQ (reference sequence). This CDR3 has 15 amino acids. The CDR3 here is CASSFADRASGKLFF. Here the CDR3 DNA reads TGTGCCAGCAGCTTCGCGGACAGGGCTTCAGGAAAACTGTTTTTT.

The rearrangement uses TRBV5-6 and TRBJ1-6, with 7 nucleotides matching TRBD1. The CDR3 is made up of 14 amino acids. V shed 2 bases and J 6 bases; nucleotides not matched to a gene: 2. Germline loops: CDR1 SGHDT, CDR2 YYEEEE. Written as DNA, the CDR3 is TGTGCCAGCAGCTTTAGACAGGGTAATTCACCCCTCCACTTT. The encoded protein is CASSFRQGNSPLHF. Drawing the rest from reference TRBV5-6 and TRBJ1-6, the complete variable domain is DAGVTQSPTHLIKTRGQQVTLRCSPKSGHDTVSWYQQALGQGPQFIFQYYEEEERQRGNFPDRFSGHQFPNYSSELNVNALLLGDSALYLCASSFRQGNSPLHFGNGTRLTVT.

This clone was counted once. The V gene is TRBV2, the J gene TRBJ1-6; 9 positions match TRBD1. The CDR3 extends over 15 amino acids. V gave up 6 bases and J gave up 7 bases; unmatched junction bases: 7. CDR1 and CDR2 (germline): SNHLY, FYNNEI. In nucleotides, the CDR3 is TGTGCCAGCAGCGGACAGGGGTTCCAAAATTCACCCCTCCACTTT. Translation: CASSGQGFQNSPLHF.

The chain couples TRBV25-1 to TRBJ1-3; D gene unclear. Germline V lookup: CDR1 MGHDK, CDR2 SYGVNS. Trimming cost V 4 bases and J 0 bases, with 16 bases left between them. This CDR3 contains 17 residues. CDR3 amino acids: CASSGAGRVFSGNTIYF. CDR3 bases: TGTGCCAGCAGTGGTGCCGGTCGGGTCTTCTCTGGAAACACCATATATTTT.

The chain has TRBV28 and TRBJ2-1, with 10 bases aligning to TRBD2. The J segment lost 7 bases and the V segment lost 6 bases, leaving 9 bases of the junction unmatched. The CDR3 runs 15 residues. CDR1 and CDR2 (germline): MDHEN, SYDVKM. CDR3 bases: TGTGCCAGCAGCCCTCCTAGCGGGAGTATGAATGAGCAGTTCTTC. This gives the protein CASSPPSGSMNEQFF.

J is TRBJ2-5 and V is TRBV4-3; D may be TRBD2 (6 bases). The ends were cut back, 5 bases at V and 4 bases at J, with 11 bases in the middle. The germline CDR1 and CDR2 sequences are LGHNA and YSLEER. The CDR3 has 13 residues. In DNA, the CDR3 is TGCGCCAGCAGCTCGGGACTGCGAGAGACCCAGTACTTC. It encodes CASSSGLRETQYF.

This clone appeared a single time. This rearrangement joins TRBV7-2 to TRBJ1-2; 10 nucleotides line up with TRBD1. With V trimmed by 0 bases and J by 5 bases, 6 bases remained unmatched. CDR1 SGHTA and CDR2 FQGNSA come from the germline V gene. CDR3 length equals 16 residues. The CDR3 nucleotides read TGTGCCAGCAGCTTAGCCTCCGGGACAGGGGTTTATGGCTACACCTTC. Amino acids: CASSLASGTGVYGYTF.

V gene TRBV19 combines with J gene TRBJ2-4, with TRBD1 as a possible D gene (6 bases). CDR3 size: 14 residues. V shed 6 bases and J shed 8 bases, with 17 bases lying between them. Germline CDR1 LNHDA, CDR2 SQIVND (reference sequence). The CDR3 protein is CASRSYRVWDIQYF. The CDR3 bases are TGTGCCAGTAGAAGTTACAGGGTCTGGGACATTCAGTACTTC.

The V call is TRBV19, the J call TRBJ1-2, with a weak D call TRBD1 (6 bases). The germline V gene has CDR1 LNHDA and CDR2 SQIVND (reference sequence). Trimming removed 5 bases from V and 0 bases from J, with 16 bases in between. The CDR3 totals 16 residues. DNA for the CDR3: TGTGCCAGTAGTGTGACCGGAGGACAGTCTAACTATGGCTACACCTTC. Its protein is CASSVTGGQSNYGYTF.

The rearrangement joins TRBV5-4 to TRBJ2-1; 12 bases align to TRBD2. Germline trimming cut 4 bases from V and 6 bases from J; bases unmatched to any gene: 5. Germline values: CDR1 SGHNT, CDR2 YYREEE (reference sequence). The length of the CDR3 is 15 residues. The CDR3 is CASSLAGGLGNEQFF. The CDR3 DNA follows: TGTGCCAGCAGCCTAGCGGGGGGGCTGGGCAATGAGCAGTTCTTC.

The genes are TRBV5-4 and TRBJ1-1; 10 bases align to TRBD1. Germline V gives CDR1 SGHNT, CDR2 YYREEE (reference sequence). The CDR3 totals 15 residues. Trimming at V came to 1 base and at J to 3 bases, leaving 3 bases not matched to a gene. The CDR3 reads CASSLRDRGHTEAFF. In nucleotides, the CDR3 is TGTGCCAGCAGCTTGCGCGACAGGGGGCACACTGAAGCTTTCTTT.

This clone has a single count. The rearrangement joins TRBV9 to TRBJ2-2, with D perhaps matching TRBD1 (6 bases). CDR1 is SGDLS and CDR2 is YYNGEE in the germline V gene. The CDR3 contains 16 residues. Trimming cost V 3 bases and J 4 bases, with 16 bases left between them. Written as DNA, the CDR3 is TGTGCCAGCAGCGCCCCCCCAGGGGAACTCACCGGGGAGCTGTTTTTT. This gives the protein CASSAPPGELTGELFF.

The chain recombines TRBV23-1 with TRBJ1-5; perhaps TRBD1 as D (5 bases). TRBV23-1 is given ORF status, its function remaining uncertain. Trimming cost V 1 base and J 1 base, with 26 bases left between them. The CDR3 is 21 residues long. The CDR3 sequence is CASSQLKYQGPLRISNQPQHF. In nucleotides, the CDR3 is TGCGCCAGCAGTCAATTAAAGTATCAGGGTCCCCTCAGGATAAGCAATCAGCCCCAGCATTTT.

The chain joins TRBV6-2 or TRBV6-3 to TRBJ2-4; 11 bases line up with TRBD2. Trimming removed 5 bases from V and 0 bases from J; junction bases left unmatched: 6. Germline CDR1 is MNHEY and CDR2 is SVGEGT. The CDR3 runs to 17 residues. CDR3 nucleotide sequence: TGTGCCAGCAGTCGCGGCACTAGCGGGGGAGCCAAAAACATTCAGTACTTC. It translates to CASSRGTSGGAKNIQYF.

This chain connects TRBV6-5 to TRBJ2-7; 9 bases fit TRBD1. V shed 4 bases and J 10 bases; nucleotides not matched to a gene: 8. CDR3 length: 13 amino acids. CDR1 MNHEY and CDR2 SVGAGI come from the germline V gene. CDR3 sequence reads: CASSFSEGQGQYF. CDR3 coding DNA: TGTGCCAGCAGTTTCTCAGAGGGACAGGGCCAGTACTTC.

The chain recombines TRBV5-4 with TRBJ2-3, with 9 bases matching TRBD2. Losses at the gene ends were 5 bases for V and 2 bases for J; bases not matched to a gene: 9. Germline loops: CDR1 SGHNT, CDR2 YYREEE (reference sequence). The CDR3 spans 16 residues. The CDR3 spells CASRIDSGGLTDTQYF. CDR3 coding DNA: TGTGCCAGCAGGATTGATAGCGGGGGCCTCACAGATACGCAGTATTTT.

The chain is built from TRBV18 and TRBJ2-2; no definite D call. Looked up from germline, CDR1 is KGHSH and CDR2 is LQKENI. With 3 bases removed from V and 5 bases from J, the gap between germline ends came to 10 bases. There are 14 residues in the CDR3. CDR3 sequence: CASSPPTRTGELFF. CDR3 sequence (DNA): TGTGCCAGCTCACCCCCTACGCGGACCGGGGAGCTGTTTTTT. Full variable domain (missing parts from reference TRBV18 and TRBJ2-2): NAGVMQNPRHLVRRRGQEARLRCSPMKGHSHVYWYRQLPEEGLKFMVYLQKENIIDESGMPKERFSAEFPKEGPSILRIQQVVRGDSAAYFCASSPPTRTGELFFGEGSRLTVL.

V usage is TRBV2 and J usage is TRBJ2-2; TRBD1 matches 10 bases. Germline assignment: CDR1 SNHLY and CDR2 FYNNEI. V trimming: 9 bases; J trimming: 6 bases; junction bases outside the gene matches: 10. CDR3 length: 15 amino acids. CDR3 bases: TGTGCCAGGGGGGAGCGACAGGGGGCTCCCGGGGAGCTGTTTTTT. This sequence encodes CARGERQGAPGELFF.

The count of this clone is one. In DNA form, the CDR3 reads TGTGCCAGCAATCGAGGGAGGGCAGATACGCAGTATTTT. This codes for CASNRGRADTQYF. The chain joins TRBV28 to TRBJ2-3; 7 bases fit TRBD2. This CDR3 is 13 amino acids long. J was trimmed by 4 bases and V by 7 bases; bases with no gene match: 5. From germline, CDR1 is MDHEN and CDR2 SYDVKM. Looking up the rest from reference TRBV28 and TRBJ2-3 gives the full variable domain: DVKVTQSSRYLVKRTGEKVFLECVQDMDHENMFWYRQDPGLGLRLIYFSYDVKMKEKGDIPEGYSVSREKKERFSLILESASTNQTSMYLCASNRGRADTQYFGPGTRLTVL.

The chain carries TRBV28 and TRBJ1-1, with D perhaps matching TRBD1 (5 bases). CDR1 and CDR2 from the germline V gene are MDHEN and SYDVKM. The V end lost 3 bases, the J end lost 4 bases, and 24 bases lay between the germline ends. The CDR3 has 18 residues. The CDR3 DNA sequence: TGTGCCAGCAGTTTCCCCACCTGGGCAGGGTCAGTGAGCACTGAAGCTTTCTTT. Translation gives CASSFPTWAGSVSTEAFF.

J is TRBJ1-3 and V is TRBV25-1; D gene uncertain. This CDR3 is built from 12 residues. Trimming cost V 8 bases and J 0 bases, with 5 bases left between them. Germline CDR1 MGHDK, CDR2 SYGVNS. This chain's CDR3 is CASSRSGNTIYF. Written as DNA, the CDR3 is TGTGCCAGCTCCCGCTCTGGAAACACCATATATTTT.

The V call is TRBV18, the J call TRBJ2-5; 7 bases map to TRBD1. J gave up 2 bases and V 4 bases, and 4 bases lay outside the gene matches. This CDR3 region has 14 residues. The germline gives CDR1 KGHSH, CDR2 LQKENI. Here the CDR3 reads CASSQRQGQETQYF. Here the CDR3 DNA reads TGTGCCAGCTCACAAAGACAGGGTCAAGAGACCCAGTACTTC.